Here is one T cell receptor beta chain with its context. The data originate from a study of blood T cell repertoires in COVID-19. Membership in each cohort depended on participant-reported clinical history. Produced via immunoSEQ multiplex PCR; TCRdb's table is partial and in-frame only. The sample contains some 130,000 clones, 84% of which appear only once. The source is a man aged 35 to 55 with acute COVID-19. Sequencing was performed on PBMCs or T cells enriched from blood (not recorded which).

The CDR3 sequence is CASNQGAGDSPLHF. The CDR3 coding sequence is TGTGCCAGCAATCAGGGGGCTGGGGATTCACCCCTCCACTTT. This rearrangement joins TRBV6-6 to TRBJ1-6, with 8 bases identical to TRBD1. Germline V gene lookup returns CDR1 MNHNY and CDR2 SVGAGI (reference sequence). J lost 8 bases, V lost 7 bases, and 7 bases had no gene match. The CDR3 has 14 residues.